Listed here are 14 T cell receptor beta chains from one sample, sequenced in a study of blood T cell repertoires in COVID-19. This table comes from immunoSEQ multiplex PCR, and its TCRdb copy is limited to in-frame clones, with some not included. This table has approximately 500,000 clones, roughly 89% appearing once. The sequencing input was peripheral blood. The receptors shown here come from a man between 18 and 35 years old with COVID-19, enrolled during active disease.

The rearrangement uses TRBV30 and TRBJ2-1; 11 nucleotides agree with TRBD2. V lost 7 bases, J lost 6 bases, and 8 bases stayed unmatched. Looked up from germline, CDR1 is GTSNPN and CDR2 is SVGIG (reference sequence). The CDR3 is made up of 14 amino acids. The CDR3 coding sequence is TGTGCCTTTCTGATTAGCGGGAGGGCCAATGAGCAGTTCTTC. As protein: CAFLISGRANEQFF.

This chain joins TRBV7-9 and TRBJ2-1, with 10 bases lining up with TRBD2. Trimming took 4 bases from V and 5 from J; bases not matched to a gene: 8. The CDR3 runs 16 residues. Germline V gene lookup returns CDR1 SEHNR and CDR2 FQNEAQ (reference sequence). CDR3: CASSSQAGGTHNEQFF. In DNA, the CDR3 is TGTGCCAGCAGCTCGCAAGCGGGGGGGACCCACAATGAGCAGTTCTTC.

The chain links TRBV12-3 or TRBV12-4 to TRBJ2-3; unclear D gene. The CDR3 is 11 residues long. Between the trimmed V and J ends, which lost 4 bases and 6 bases, there was a span of 5 bases. The CDR3 is CASSSSDTQYF. The CDR3 DNA reads TGTGCCAGCAGTTCGTCGGATACGCAGTATTTT.

The chain has TRBV29-1 and TRBJ2-1, with D possibly being TRBD2 (5 bases). In germline, CDR1 is SQVTM, CDR2 ANQGSEA. The CDR3 spans 11 residues. The germline V and J ends were trimmed by 7 bases and 9 bases, with 13 bases remaining between them. The CDR3 loop is CSAVDAGEQFF. DNA of the CDR3: TGCAGCGCAGTCGACGCGGGTGAGCAGTTCTTC.

Only one count was recorded for this clone. This chain joins TRBV2 and TRBJ2-3; 7 bases fit TRBD2. V gave up 7 bases and J gave up 5 bases; unmatched junction bases: 9. This CDR3 spans 14 amino acids. Germline V gives CDR1 SNHLY, CDR2 FYNNEI. This CDR3 reads CASNERGRGDTQYF. The CDR3 nucleotides are TGTGCCAGCAATGAGCGGGGTCGGGGAGATACGCAGTATTTT.

The J gene is TRBJ2-2, the V gene TRBV10-1; D is perhaps TRBD2 (7 bases). The CDR3 spans 15 residues. CDR1 and CDR2 from the germline V gene are WNHNN and SYGVQD (reference sequence). V gave up 6 bases and J gave up 6 bases, with 17 bases separating them. The CDR3 DNA is TGCGCCAGCAGCGGAGGGGGACTACTGCCCGGGGAGCTGTTTTTT. Amino acids: CASSGGGLLPGELFF.

The chain uses TRBV5-1 and TRBJ2-7, with D maybe TRBD1 (6 bases). CDR1 SGHRS and CDR2 YFSETQ come from the germline V gene. V was trimmed by 3 bases and J by 6 bases, leaving 19 bases between them. The CDR3 is 15 amino acids. CDR3 protein: CASSSRTESRAEQYF. DNA for the CDR3: TGCGCCAGCAGCTCTAGGACAGAGTCCCGTGCCGAGCAGTACTTC. The whole variable domain, filled in from reference TRBV5-1 and TRBJ2-7, reads KAGVTQTPRYLIKTRGQQVTLSCSPISGHRSVSWYQQTPGQGLQFLFEYFSETQRNKGNFPGRFSGRQFSNSRSEMNVSTLELGDSALYLCASSSRTESRAEQYFGPGTRLTVT.

The chain employs TRBV28 and TRBJ1-2, with 12 bases fitting TRBD1. Trimming at V came to 6 bases and at J to 5 bases, leaving 4 bases not matched to a gene. Germline CDR1 and CDR2: MDHEN and SYDVKM. This CDR3 contains 14 residues. CDR3 amino acids: CASSRDRGPYGYTF. As DNA, the CDR3 is TGTGCCAGCAGCCGGGACAGGGGGCCGTATGGCTACACCTTC.

The chain couples TRBV12-3 or TRBV12-4 to TRBJ2-1; 9 bases are a match to TRBD1. The CDR3 length is 13 residues. The trim removed 4 bases at V and 9 bases at J, leaving 4 bases unmatched. The CDR3 coding sequence is TGTGCCAGCAGTTCTGGACAGGGGCTTGAGCAGTTCTTC. As protein: CASSSGQGLEQFF.

This clone appeared once. The gene calls are TRBV7-9 and TRBJ1-4, with D unclear. The CDR3 consists of 14 residues. The V gene lost 4 bases and the J gene lost 7 bases, with 13 bases spanning the gap. CDR1 is SEHNR, CDR2 FQNEAQ, per germline (reference sequence). CDR3 residues: CASSSTGDFEKLFF. The CDR3 bases are TGTGCCAGCAGCTCAACCGGGGATTTTGAAAAACTGTTTTTT.

V is TRBV10-1 and J is TRBJ2-7; maybe TRBD1 (7 bases). The CDR3 has 15 residues. The V gene lost 7 bases and the J gene lost 6 bases, with 22 bases spanning the gap. Germline-derived CDR1 and CDR2 are WNHNN and SYGVQD (reference sequence). The CDR3 DNA follows: TGCGCCAGCAATCTCCTGGAGGGACAGATTTGCGAGCAGTACTTC. Its translation is CASNLLEGQICEQYF.

The gene calls are TRBV5-1 and TRBJ2-3; TRBD2 aligns across 7 bases. CDR1 SGHRS and CDR2 YFSETQ come from the germline V gene. The CDR3 covers 15 residues. The ends lost 2 bases at V and 5 bases at J; junction bases unmatched: 8. In DNA, the CDR3 is TGCGCCAGCAGCTTAGAACGGACTAGGAAAGATACGCAGTATTTT. Translation: CASSLERTRKDTQYF.

The rearrangement uses TRBV11-3 and TRBJ2-1; 13 bases map to TRBD2. The CDR3 runs 14 residues. With V trimmed by 4 bases and J by 8 bases, 2 bases remained unmatched. CDR1 SGHNT and CDR2 YENEEA come from the germline V gene. The CDR3, as DNA: TGTGCCAGCAGCTGGACTAGCGGGAGCTATGAGCAGTTCTTC. It specifies CASSWTSGSYEQFF.

The chain has TRBV3-1 (or the pseudogene TRBV3-2) and TRBJ2-7, with D maybe TRBD1 (5 bases). The germline gives CDR1 LGHDT, CDR2 YNNKEL (reference sequence). Trimming cost V 0 bases and J 0 bases, with 12 bases left between them. This CDR3 spans 16 amino acids. CDR3 in amino acids: CASSQDSGPFSYEQYF. The CDR3 nucleotides read TGTGCCAGCAGCCAAGATTCAGGGCCCTTCTCCTACGAGCAGTACTTC.